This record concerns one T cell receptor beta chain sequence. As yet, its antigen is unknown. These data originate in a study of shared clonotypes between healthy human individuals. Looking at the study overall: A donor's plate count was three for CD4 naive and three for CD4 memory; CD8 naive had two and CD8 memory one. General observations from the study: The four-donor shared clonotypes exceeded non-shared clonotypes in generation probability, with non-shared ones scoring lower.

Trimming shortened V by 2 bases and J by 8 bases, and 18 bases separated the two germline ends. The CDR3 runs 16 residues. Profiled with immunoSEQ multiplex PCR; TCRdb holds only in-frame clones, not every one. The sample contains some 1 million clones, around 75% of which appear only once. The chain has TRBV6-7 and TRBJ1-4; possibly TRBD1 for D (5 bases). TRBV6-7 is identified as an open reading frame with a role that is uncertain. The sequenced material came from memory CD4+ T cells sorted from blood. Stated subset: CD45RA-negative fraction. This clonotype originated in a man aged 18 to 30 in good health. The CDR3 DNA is TGTGCCAGCAGTTACGGGGCAAGGGCAAGAGGGGAAAAACTGTTTTTT. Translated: CASSYGARARGEKLFF.